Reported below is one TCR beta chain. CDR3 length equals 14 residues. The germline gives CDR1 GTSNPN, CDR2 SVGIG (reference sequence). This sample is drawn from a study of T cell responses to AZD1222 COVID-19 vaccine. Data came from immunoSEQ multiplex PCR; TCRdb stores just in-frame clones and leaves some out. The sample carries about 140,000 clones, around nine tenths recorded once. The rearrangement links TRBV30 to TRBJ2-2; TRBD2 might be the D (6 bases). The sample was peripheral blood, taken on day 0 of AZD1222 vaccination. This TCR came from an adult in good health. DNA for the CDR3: TGTGCACACACACCGGGGGTACACACCGGGGAGCTGTTTTTT. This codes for CAHTPGVHTGELFF. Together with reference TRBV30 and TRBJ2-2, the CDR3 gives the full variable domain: SQTIHQWPATLVQPVGSPLSLECTVEGTSNPNLYWYRQAAGRGLQLLFYSVGIGQISSEVPQNLSASRPQDRQFILSSKKLLLSDSGFYLCAHTPGVHTGELFFGEGSRLTVL.